Listed below are T cell receptor beta chains from one sample, sequenced in a study of Ad26.COV2.S vaccination and SARS-CoV-2 variants. Sequencing was performed with immunoSEQ multiplex PCR; in TCRdb, only in-frame clones are kept and a portion is missing. The sample shows approximately 480,000 clones, around nine tenths of them seen only once. Here the sequenced sample was peripheral blood, taken in a trial of Ad26.COV2.S vaccine versus placebo. The receptors here all came from a person aged 18-60 years who received the Ad26.COV2.S COVID-19 vaccine or a placebo. CDR3s include the opening cysteine and the closing phenylalanine or tryptophan. The order of the fields is CDR3 protein, CDR3 DNA, D gene, J gene, V gene, clone size. The D gene is left open where the match is weak. Clone size appears in some rows only: once, few, many, or a class for an expanded clone.

CASRADYSNQPQHF TGTGCCAGCAGAGCAGATTATAGCAATCAGCCCCAGCATTTT - TRBJ1-5 TRBV6-5 -
CAWSVGTGLQHF TGTGCCTGGAGTGTCGGGACAGGGCTCCAGCATTTT TRBD1 TRBJ1-5 TRBV30 -
CASGLPPENNQPQHF TGTGCCAGCGGTTTACCCCCAGAAAACAATCAGCCCCAGCATTTT - TRBJ1-5 TRBV2 -
CASSSPGTGEGGLFF TGTGCCAGCAGTAGCCCCGGGACAGGCGAAGGAGGACTGTTTTTT TRBD1 TRBJ1-4 TRBV28 -
CASSLLGGVDEQYF TGTGCCAGCAGTTTACTAGGGGGAGTTGACGAGCAGTACTTC - TRBJ2-7 TRBV27 -
CASSRREFNEQYF TGTGCCAGCAGCCGCCGCGAGTTTAACGAGCAGTACTTC - TRBJ2-7 TRBV7-2 -
CAISGQAYEQYF TGTGCCATCAGTGGTCAGGCCTACGAGCAGTACTTC - TRBJ2-7 TRBV10-3 -
CASRTSSGRPNEQFF TGTGCCAGCAGGACCTCTAGCGGGAGGCCTAATGAGCAGTTCTTC TRBD2 TRBJ2-1 TRBV2 -
CASSPHGGAGLAAGEQFF TGTGCCAGCAGCCCTCATGGTGGGGCGGGACTAGCGGCGGGTGAGCAGTTCTTC TRBD2 TRBJ2-1 TRBV9 -
CASSYGIRNQPQHF TGTGCCAGCAGTTACGGGATACGCAATCAGCCCCAGCATTTT - TRBJ1-5 TRBV6-2/TRBV6-3 -
CASSELDSYNEQFF TGTGCCAGCTCAGAACTAGACTCCTACAATGAGCAGTTCTTC - TRBJ2-1 TRBV18 -
CASSLQGANNEQFF TGCGCCAGCAGCCTACAGGGGGCAAACAATGAGCAGTTCTTC TRBD1 TRBJ2-1 TRBV4-3 few
CASSKIIAKMEQYF TGTGCCAGCAGCAAAATAATAGCAAAAATGGAGCAGTACTTC - TRBJ2-7 TRBV27 -
CAWSVQWGGNQPQHF TGTGCCTGGAGTGTACAGTGGGGGGGGAATCAGCCCCAGCATTTT - TRBJ1-5 TRBV30 -
CASSHVRGGYGYTF TGTGCCAGCAGCCACGTTCGGGGTGGTTATGGCTACACCTTC - TRBJ1-2 TRBV3-1/TRBV3-2 -
CAISDGLSDTQYF TGTGCCATCAGTGACGGTTTATCGGATACGCAGTATTTT - TRBJ2-3 TRBV10-3 -